This is a list of T cell receptor beta chains from one sample in a study of blood T cells in healthy people across ages. TCRdb analysed the 5' RACE reads with MiXCR anew, one entry per CDR3 protein. The table has over 1,500,000 distinct CDR3 sequences, roughly two fifths seen once; the top ten hold approximately 22%. The material sequenced was blood. These receptors were taken from a human donor in good health. The CDR3 runs from the conserved cysteine through the conserved F or W. The D gene is left open where the match is weak. Some rows have no size entry. The others give once, few or many, or a class for an expanded clone.

clone size,V gene,J gene,D gene,CDR3 DNA,CDR3 protein
few,TRBV7-2,TRBJ2-7,TRBD2,TGTGCCAGCAGTGGGCGGGGGGGGCCCTACGAGCAGTACTTC,CASSGRGGPYEQYF
few,TRBV12-5,TRBJ2-1,TRBD2,TGTGCTAGTGGTTTGGTAATTAGCGGGGGGGCGAATGAGCAGTTCTTC,CASGLVISGGANEQFF
few,TRBV15,TRBJ2-1,.,TGTGCCACCAGCAGAGTTCGGCCACCCAATGAGCAGTTCTTC,CATSRVRPPNEQFF
.,TRBV7-2,TRBJ1-2,.,TGTGCCAGCAGATTCTCCAGAGACAACTATGGCTACACCTTC,CASRFSRDNYGYTF
.,TRBV28,TRBJ2-2,.,TGTGCCAGCAGTTCCCGGCCAGGGGGGAGAACCGGGGAGCTGTTTTTT,CASSSRPGGRTGELFF
few,TRBV7-9,TRBJ1-2,.,TGTGCCAGCAGCTTATCACAGGCTTTACTTTGGGGCTACACCTTC,CASSLSQALLWGYTF
many,TRBV7-2,TRBJ2-5,TRBD1,TGTGCCAGCAGCTCATATAACAGGGGCGGGGAGACCCAGTACTTC,CASSSYNRGGETQYF
.,TRBV7-6,TRBJ1-2,.,TGTGCCAGCAGCTCTGGACAGTCTCCTAACTATGGCGACACCTTC,CASSSGQSPNYGDTF
.,TRBV6-2/TRBV6-3,TRBJ2-5,.,TGTGCCAGCAGTGCGGACCTTACCGTAGAGACCCAGTACTTC,CASSADLTVETQYF
.,TRBV12-3/TRBV12-4,TRBJ1-2,.,TGTGCCAGCGGTGGGGGAGTTCACTCCTACACCTTC,CASGGGVHSYTF
many,TRBV28,TRBJ2-3,TRBD2,TGTGCCAGCAGTCCCCGGACTAGCGGGCACACAGATACGCAGTATTTT,CASSPRTSGHTDTQYF
.,TRBV20-1,TRBJ1-6,TRBD1,TGCAGTGCTAGGGACAGGGGGATGTCACCCCTCCACTTT,CSARDRGMSPLHF
few,TRBV4-3,TRBJ2-1,.,TGCGCCAGCAGCCAAGATAACCAGCATTACAATGAGCAGTTCTTC,CASSQDNQHYNEQFF
.,TRBV7-6,TRBJ2-7,TRBD1,TGTGCCAGCAGCGAGGACAGGGTTGGCAATGAGCAGTACTTC,CASSEDRVGNEQYF
.,TRBV2,TRBJ1-5,.,TGTGCCAGCAGTGGGGGGGCGCGAAGTCAGCCCCAGCATTTT,CASSGGARSQPQHF
few,TRBV13,TRBJ1-1,.,TGTGCCAGCAAGTCATGGGGTCGGCTGAGAACTGAAGCTTTCTTT,CASKSWGRLRTEAFF
few,TRBV5-6,TRBJ2-4,.,TGTGCCAGCAGCTTACAGGGACGAAACATTCAGTACTTC,CASSLQGRNIQYF
.,TRBV27,TRBJ1-1,TRBD1,TGTGCCAGCAGACCCTGGGGACAGATGAACACTGAAGCTTTCTTT,CASRPWGQMNTEAFF
.,TRBV5-1,TRBJ2-7,.,TGCGCCAGCAGCTCCCTCCTACGGGAAAGACACGAGCAGTACTTC,CASSSLLRERHEQYF
.,TRBV7-9,TRBJ1-5,TRBD1,TGTGCCAGCAGCTCCACACAGGGGGCCTACAATCAGCCCCAGCATTTT,CASSSTQGAYNQPQHF
.,TRBV27,TRBJ1-2,.,TGTGCCAGCAGTTTTCTAGGGCTGCAAACAGGAAATGGCTACACCTTC,CASSFLGLQTGNGYTF
.,TRBV10-3,TRBJ2-5,TRBD1,TGTGCCATCAGCGGGACAGGACCCTACGAGCAGCACTTC,CAISGTGPYEQHF
.,TRBV7-8,TRBJ2-1,.,TGTGCCAGCAGCTCCGCAGGGGGACTAGCCTACAATGAGCAGTTCTTC,CASSSAGGLAYNEQFF
.,TRBV4-1,TRBJ2-1,TRBD2,TGCGCCAGCAGCCAAGATCAAGGGGCGGGGGGATACAATGAGCAGTTCTTC,CASSQDQGAGGYNEQFF